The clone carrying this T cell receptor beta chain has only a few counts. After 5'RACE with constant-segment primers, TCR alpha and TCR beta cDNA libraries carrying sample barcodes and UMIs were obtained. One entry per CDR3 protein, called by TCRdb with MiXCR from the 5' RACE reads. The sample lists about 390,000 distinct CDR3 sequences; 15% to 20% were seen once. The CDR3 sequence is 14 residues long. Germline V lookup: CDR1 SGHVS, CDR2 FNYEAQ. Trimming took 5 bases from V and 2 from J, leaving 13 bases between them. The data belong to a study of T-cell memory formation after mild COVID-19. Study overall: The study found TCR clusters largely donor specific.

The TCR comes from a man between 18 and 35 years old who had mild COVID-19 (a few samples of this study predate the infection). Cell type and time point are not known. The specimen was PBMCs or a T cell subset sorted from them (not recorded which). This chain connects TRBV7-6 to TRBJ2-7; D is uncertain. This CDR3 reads CASSPRYGAYEQYF. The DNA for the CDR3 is TGTGCCAGCAGCCCACGGTACGGTGCCTACGAGCAGTACTTC.